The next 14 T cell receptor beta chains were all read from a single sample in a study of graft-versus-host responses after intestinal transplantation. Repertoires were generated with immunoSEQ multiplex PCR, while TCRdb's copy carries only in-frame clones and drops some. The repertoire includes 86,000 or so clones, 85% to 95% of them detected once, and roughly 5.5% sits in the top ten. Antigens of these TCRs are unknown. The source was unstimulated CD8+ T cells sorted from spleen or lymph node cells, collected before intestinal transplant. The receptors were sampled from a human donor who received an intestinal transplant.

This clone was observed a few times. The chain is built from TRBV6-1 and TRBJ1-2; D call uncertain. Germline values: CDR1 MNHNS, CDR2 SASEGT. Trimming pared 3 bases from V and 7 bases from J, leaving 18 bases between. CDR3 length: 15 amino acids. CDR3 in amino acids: CASSDDPHSLGGYTF. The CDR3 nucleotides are TGTGCCAGCAGTGACGACCCGCACAGCTTGGGTGGCTACACCTTC.

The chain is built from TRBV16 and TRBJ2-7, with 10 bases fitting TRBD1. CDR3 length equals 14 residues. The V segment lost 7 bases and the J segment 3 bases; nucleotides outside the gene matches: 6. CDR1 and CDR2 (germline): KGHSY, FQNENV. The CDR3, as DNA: TGTGCCAGCATCGGACAGGGGGGCTTCTACGAGCAGTACTTC. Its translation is CASIGQGGFYEQYF. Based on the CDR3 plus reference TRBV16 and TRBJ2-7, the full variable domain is GEEVAQTPKHLVRGEGQKAKLYCAPIKGHSYVFWYQQVLKNEFKFLISFQNENVFDETGMPKERFSAKCLPNSPCSLEIQATKLEDSAVYFCASIGQGGFYEQYFGPGTRLTVT.

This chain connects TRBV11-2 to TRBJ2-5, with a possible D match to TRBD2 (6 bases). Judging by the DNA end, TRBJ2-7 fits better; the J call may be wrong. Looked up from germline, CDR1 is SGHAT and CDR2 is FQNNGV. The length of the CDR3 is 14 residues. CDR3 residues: CASSPAGGGYEQYF. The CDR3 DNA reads TGTGCCAGCAGCCCGGCGGGCGGAGGGTACGAGCAGTACTTC.

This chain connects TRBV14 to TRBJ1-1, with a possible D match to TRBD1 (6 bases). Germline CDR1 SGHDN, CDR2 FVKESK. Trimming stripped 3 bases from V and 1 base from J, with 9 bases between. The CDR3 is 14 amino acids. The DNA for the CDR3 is TGTGCCAGCAGCCAGCGACAGGAGAACACTGAAGCTTTCTTT. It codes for CASSQRQENTEAFF. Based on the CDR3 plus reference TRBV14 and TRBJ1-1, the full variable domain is EAGVTQFPSHSVIEKGQTVTLRCDPISGHDNLYWYRRVMGKEIKFLLHFVKESKQDESGMPNNRFLAERTGGTYSTLKVQPAELEDSGVYFCASSQRQENTEAFFGQGTRLTVV.

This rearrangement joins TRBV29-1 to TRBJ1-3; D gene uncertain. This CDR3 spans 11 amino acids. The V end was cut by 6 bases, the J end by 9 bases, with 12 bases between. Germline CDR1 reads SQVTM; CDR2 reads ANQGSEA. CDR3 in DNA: TGCAGCGTCCTATTGGAAAGCACCATATATTTT. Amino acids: CSVLLESTIYF.

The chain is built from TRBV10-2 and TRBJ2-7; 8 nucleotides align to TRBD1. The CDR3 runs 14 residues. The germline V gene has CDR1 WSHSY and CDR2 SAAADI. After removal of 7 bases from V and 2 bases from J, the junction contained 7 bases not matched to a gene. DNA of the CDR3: TGCGCCAGCAACTCAACAGGGGGACCCTACGAGCAGTACTTC. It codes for CASNSTGGPYEQYF.

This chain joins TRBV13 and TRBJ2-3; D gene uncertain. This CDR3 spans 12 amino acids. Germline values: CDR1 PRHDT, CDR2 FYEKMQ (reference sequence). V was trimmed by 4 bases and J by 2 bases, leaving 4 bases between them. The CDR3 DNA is TGTGCCAGCAGCTCCTCCACAGATACGCAGTATTTT. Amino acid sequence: CASSSSTDTQYF.

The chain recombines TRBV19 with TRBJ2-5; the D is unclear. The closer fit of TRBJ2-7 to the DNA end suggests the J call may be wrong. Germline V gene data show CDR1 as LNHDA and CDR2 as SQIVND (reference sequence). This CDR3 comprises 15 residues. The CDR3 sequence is CASSWVSASSYEQYF. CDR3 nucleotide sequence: TGTGCCAGTAGTTGGGTGAGCGCCAGCTCCTACGAGCAGTACTTC.

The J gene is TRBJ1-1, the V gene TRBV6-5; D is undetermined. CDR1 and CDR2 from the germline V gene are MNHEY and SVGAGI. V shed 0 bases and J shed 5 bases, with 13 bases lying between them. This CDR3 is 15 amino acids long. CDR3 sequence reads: CASSYSIGVLTEAFF. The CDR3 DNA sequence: TGTGCCAGCAGTTACTCGATTGGGGTTCTGACTGAAGCTTTCTTT.

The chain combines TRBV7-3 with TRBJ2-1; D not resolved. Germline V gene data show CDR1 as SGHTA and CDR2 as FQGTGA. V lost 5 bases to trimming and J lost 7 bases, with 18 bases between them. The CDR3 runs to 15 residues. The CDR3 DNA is TGTGCCAGCAGCAACGGGCTTACGAGGTTGAATGAGCAGTTCTTC. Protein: CASSNGLTRLNEQFF.

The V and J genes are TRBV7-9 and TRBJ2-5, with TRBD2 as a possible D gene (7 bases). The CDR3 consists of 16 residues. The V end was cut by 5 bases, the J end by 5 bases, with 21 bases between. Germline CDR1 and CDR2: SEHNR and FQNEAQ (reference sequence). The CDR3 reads CASSPSGGGGVETQYF. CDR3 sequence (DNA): TGTGCCAGCAGCCCAAGCGGTGGAGGGGGGGTGGAGACCCAGTACTTC.

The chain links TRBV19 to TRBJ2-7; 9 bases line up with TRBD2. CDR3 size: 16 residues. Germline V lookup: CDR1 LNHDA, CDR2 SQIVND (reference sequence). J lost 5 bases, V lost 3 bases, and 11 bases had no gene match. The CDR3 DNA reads TGTGCCAGTAGTATTTTGGTCGGGACTAGCTTCAACGAGCAGTACTTC. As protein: CASSILVGTSFNEQYF. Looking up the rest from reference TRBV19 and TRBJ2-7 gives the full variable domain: DGGITQSPKYLFRKEGQNVTLSCEQNLNHDAMYWYRQDPGQGLRLIYYSQIVNDFQKGDIAEGYSVSREKKESFPLTVTSAQKNPTAFYLCASSILVGTSFNEQYFGPGTRLTVT.

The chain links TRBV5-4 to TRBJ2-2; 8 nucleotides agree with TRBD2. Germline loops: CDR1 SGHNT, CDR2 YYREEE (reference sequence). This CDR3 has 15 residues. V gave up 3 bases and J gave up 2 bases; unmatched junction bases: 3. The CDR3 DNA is TGTGCCAGCAGCTCAGCGGGGGCCAACACCGGGGAGCTGTTTTTT. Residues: CASSSAGANTGELFF.

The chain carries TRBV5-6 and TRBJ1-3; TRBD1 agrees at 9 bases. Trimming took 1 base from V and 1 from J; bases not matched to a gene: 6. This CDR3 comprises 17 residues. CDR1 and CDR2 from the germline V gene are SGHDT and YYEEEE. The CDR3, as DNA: TGTGCCAGCAGCTTGAAATCGGGACAGGGATCTGGAAACACCATATATTTT. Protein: CASSLKSGQGSGNTIYF.